A single sample is the source of the 28 T cell receptor beta chains below, sequenced in a study of blood T cell repertoires in COVID-19. Generated by immunoSEQ multiplex PCR, the TCRdb table keeps only in-frame clones and is missing some. The table has 350,000 to 550,000 clones, roughly 85% seen once. The source material was PBMCs or T cells enriched from blood (not recorded which). The source of these receptors is a woman under 30 with acute COVID-19.

J is TRBJ1-2 and V is TRBV28, with D possibly TRBD1 on 6 matching bases. The length of the CDR3 is 15 residues. V lost 3 bases and J 2 bases, leaving 13 bases between the germline ends. Germline CDR1 is MDHEN and CDR2 is SYDVKM. CDR3 loop: CASSFVAGQNYGYTF. In DNA form, the CDR3 reads TGTGCCAGCAGTTTTGTCGCAGGACAGAACTATGGCTACACCTTC.

The chain carries TRBV4-2 and TRBJ1-5; tentatively, D is TRBD1 (6 bases). The V end lost 4 bases, the J end lost 7 bases, and 17 bases lay between the germline ends. This CDR3 comprises 15 residues. From germline, CDR1 is LGHNA and CDR2 YNFKEQ. The CDR3 reads CASSPTGETGQPQHF. CDR3 coding DNA: TGTGCCAGCAGCCCCACCGGGGAGACAGGCCAGCCCCAGCATTTT.

This clone occurred once. This chain links TRBV10-3 with TRBJ2-3; TRBD1 might be the D (5 bases). CDR1 and CDR2 (germline): ENHRY, SYGVKD. The CDR3 totals 17 residues. The ends were cut back, 2 bases at V and 1 base at J, with 16 bases in the middle. The CDR3 region has the DNA TGTGCCATCAGTGAGGTTGGAAGGGGCGTTGGCACAGATACGCAGTATTTT. It specifies CAISEVGRGVGTDTQYF.

This clone was seen just once. The V and J genes are TRBV7-9 and TRBJ2-3; D gene uncertain. This CDR3 contains 15 residues. Deletions cut 4 bases from V and 2 bases from J, with 13 bases between. The germline V gene encodes CDR1 SEHNR and CDR2 FQNEAQ (reference sequence). The CDR3 loop reads CASSYREHYTDTQYF. CDR3 coding DNA: TGTGCCAGCAGCTACCGCGAGCACTACACAGATACGCAGTATTTT. The variable domain in full, with the rest retrieved from reference TRBV7-9 and TRBJ2-3, is DTGVSQNPRHKITKRGQNVTFRCDPISEHNRLYWYRQTLGQGPEFLTYFQNEAQLEKSRLLSDRFSAERPKGSFSTLEIQRTEQGDSAMYLCASSYREHYTDTQYFGPGTRLTVL.

This chain uses TRBV2 with TRBJ1-1; a weak D match, TRBD1 (6 bases). Germline V gene data show CDR1 as SNHLY and CDR2 as FYNNEI. V dropped 7 bases and J dropped 1 base, with 10 bases sitting between them. The CDR3 totals 13 residues. The CDR3 loop reads CASMTQGNTEAFF. The CDR3 nucleotides are TGTGCCAGCATGACACAGGGGAACACTGAAGCTTTCTTT.

This chain uses TRBV19 with TRBJ1-1, with 7 bases that match TRBD1. J was trimmed by 8 bases and V by 5 bases; bases with no gene match: 8. The germline V gene has CDR1 LNHDA and CDR2 SQIVND (reference sequence). The CDR3 runs 13 residues. CDR3 in DNA: TGTGCCAGTAGTCTAACCGACAGGGTAGAAGCTTTCTTT. Translating it yields CASSLTDRVEAFF.

The chain uses TRBV18 and TRBJ1-2, with 8 bases fitting TRBD1. J gave up 6 bases and V 3 bases, and 6 bases lay outside the gene matches. In germline, CDR1 is KGHSH, CDR2 LQKENI. The CDR3 has 14 residues. The CDR3 region is CASSPSTGDHGYTF. The DNA of the CDR3 is TGTGCCAGCTCACCCTCGACAGGGGACCATGGCTACACCTTC.

The chain joins TRBV20-1 to TRBJ2-7, with 7 nucleotides matching TRBD1. Looked up from germline, CDR1 is DFQATT and CDR2 is SNEGSKA (reference sequence). The V gene end was trimmed by 5 bases and the J gene end by 4 bases; junction bases not matched to a gene: 2. The CDR3 has 11 amino acids. For the CDR3, the DNA is TGCAGTGCTCCCAGGGGGTACGAGCAGTACTTC. Translation: CSAPRGYEQYF.

V usage is TRBV5-8 and J usage is TRBJ1-2; TRBD1 aligns across 7 bases. V lost 4 bases and J lost 11; bases outside the gene matches: 17. CDR3 length: 15 residues. The germline V gene has CDR1 SGHTS and CDR2 YDEGEE. The CDR3 DNA follows: TGTGCCAGCAGCGCTTACAGGGGCCCGGCTATGAGGTACACCTTC. It specifies CASSAYRGPAMRYTF.

The chain uses TRBV19 and TRBJ2-5; D might be TRBD2 (6 bases). V was pared by 0 bases and J by 2 bases, with 10 bases between. The germline V gene encodes CDR1 LNHDA and CDR2 SQIVND (reference sequence). CDR3 length: 15 amino acids. The CDR3 here is CASSIEEGKQETQYF. In DNA form, the CDR3 reads TGTGCCAGTAGTATAGAGGAGGGCAAACAAGAGACCCAGTACTTC.

This clone turned up a few times. The V call is TRBV25-1, the J call TRBJ2-7; no clear D. The CDR3 has 10 residues. Germline-derived CDR1 and CDR2 are MGHDK and SYGVNS. The V and J ends lost 6 bases and 3 bases respectively, with 3 bases between them. CDR3 nucleotide sequence: TGTGCCAGCAGACTCTACGAGCAGTACTTC. Its translation: CASRLYEQYF.

The chain carries TRBV7-9 and TRBJ2-7, with 7 bases matching TRBD1. Looked up from germline, CDR1 is SEHNR and CDR2 is FQNEAQ (reference sequence). The junction had 8 bases not matched to a gene; V was cut back by 4 bases and J by 5 bases. CDR3 size: 14 residues. DNA of the CDR3: TGTGCCAGCAGCTCCGGACAGGAGGTAGACGAGCAGTACTTC. Encoded protein: CASSSGQEVDEQYF.

The rearrangement joins TRBV18 to TRBJ1-1; D is ambiguous. The V end lost 0 bases, the J end lost 5 bases, and 13 bases lay between the germline ends. The length of the CDR3 is 15 residues. Germline V lookup: CDR1 KGHSH, CDR2 LQKENI. The CDR3 DNA reads as TGTGCCAGCTCACCACCGCACGGGGTTGGGACTGAAGCTTTCTTT. Its protein product is CASSPPHGVGTEAFF.

This clone was observed a handful of times. J is TRBJ1-3 and V is TRBV19, with 7 bases identical to TRBD1. This CDR3 comprises 15 residues. The V and J ends lost 5 bases and 4 bases, in that order; junction bases with no gene match: 8. The germline V gene has CDR1 LNHDA and CDR2 SQIVND (reference sequence). The CDR3 sequence is CASSLMTGFGNTIYF. The CDR3 DNA is TGTGCCAGTAGTCTAATGACAGGGTTCGGAAACACCATATATTTT.

This clone was found once. This chain links TRBV5-4 with TRBJ1-6; D is unresolved. The CDR3 length is 12 residues. V was trimmed by 3 bases and J by 7 bases, leaving 5 bases between them. Germline CDR1 reads SGHNT; CDR2 reads YYREEE (reference sequence). The CDR3 coding sequence is TGTGCCAGCAGCTCCCCGAATTCACCCCTCCACTTT. It translates to CASSSPNSPLHF.

As for this clone: This sample includes further DNA sequences coding for the same CDR3. The V gene is TRBV2, the J gene TRBJ2-7, with TRBD2 as a possible D gene (5 bases). V gave up 7 bases and J gave up 1 base, with 11 bases separating them. Germline-derived CDR1 and CDR2 are SNHLY and FYNNEI. The CDR3 has 13 residues. The CDR3 region has the DNA TGTGCCAGCACAGGTACGGGATCCTACGAGCAGTACTTC. Residues: CASTGTGSYEQYF.

The chain uses TRBV14 and TRBJ1-2; D is perhaps TRBD1 (6 bases). Germline CDR1 reads SGHDN; CDR2 reads FVKESK. The CDR3 contains 14 residues. Trimming took 0 bases from V and 6 from J, leaving 11 bases between them. This CDR3 is CASSQEDSFNGYTF. The CDR3 region has the DNA TGTGCCAGCAGCCAAGAGGACAGTTTTAATGGCTACACCTTC.

The chain has TRBV6-4 and TRBJ1-2; TRBD1 matches at 9 bases. There are 14 residues in the CDR3. The V and J ends lost 9 bases and 4 bases, in that order; junction bases with no gene match: 9. Per germline, CDR1 MRHNA and CDR2 SNTAGT. CDR3 coding DNA: TGTGCCAGGGACCCGGGACAGGGTGCCTATGGCTACACCTTC. This encodes CARDPGQGAYGYTF.

The chain couples TRBV5-1 to TRBJ2-2; TRBD1 aligns across 7 bases. The V gene's germline CDR1 is SGHRS and CDR2 YFSETQ. The CDR3 is made up of 15 amino acids. V lost 4 bases to trimming and J lost 2 bases; unmatched junction nucleotides: 5. This CDR3 is CASSVGQINTGELFF. The CDR3 bases are TGCGCCAGCAGCGTGGGACAGATAAACACCGGGGAGCTGTTTTTT.

This chain links TRBV27 with TRBJ1-6, with TRBD1 as a possible D gene (5 bases). V was cut by 4 bases and J by 0 bases, with 10 bases left in between. CDR1 is MNHEY, CDR2 SMNVEV, per germline (reference sequence). The CDR3 loop spans 16 amino acids. The chain's CDR3 is CASSWQGSSYNSPLHF. The CDR3 nucleotides are TGTGCCAGCAGTTGGCAGGGCAGCTCCTATAATTCACCCCTCCACTTT.

CDR3 coding DNA: TGTGCCGCCGGGGGGAGGGGGACCGGGGAGCTGTTTTTT. The encoded protein is CAAGGRGTGELFF. The chain carries TRBV6-5 and TRBJ2-2; weak D call: TRBD2 (7 bases). The germline gives CDR1 MNHEY, CDR2 SVGAGI. V lost 11 bases and J lost 5, with 15 bases in between. This CDR3 region has 13 residues.

The genes are TRBV27 and TRBJ1-1; 8 bases match TRBD1. This CDR3 has 16 amino acids. Germline lookup yields CDR1 MNHEY and CDR2 SMNVEV (reference sequence). After removal of 8 bases from V and 6 bases from J, the junction contained 17 bases not matched to a gene. The CDR3 spells CASLRTGNILGSEAFF. CDR3 bases: TGTGCCAGCTTAAGGACAGGGAATATCCTTGGATCTGAAGCTTTCTTT.

This clone came up once. The V and J genes are TRBV7-9 and TRBJ1-1, with a possible D match to TRBD1 (5 bases). Trimming left V 1 base short and J 8 bases short, with 11 bases between. This CDR3 has 13 amino acids. Germline CDR1 is SEHNR and CDR2 is FQNEAQ (reference sequence). CDR3 nucleotide sequence: TGTGCCAGCAGCTTAGTCGGTCGACAGGAAGCTTTCTTT. Residues: CASSLVGRQEAFF.

This clone has only one observation. The chain links TRBV10-3 to TRBJ2-2, with D possibly TRBD1 on 6 matching bases. The CDR3 is 13 amino acids. With 10 bases removed from V and 5 bases from J, the gap between germline ends came to 14 bases. From germline, CDR1 is ENHRY and CDR2 SYGVKD. CDR3 region: CATEQGGTGELFF. The CDR3, as DNA: TGTGCCACCGAACAGGGTGGAACCGGGGAGCTGTTTTTT.

The J gene is TRBJ1-1, the V gene TRBV7-2; 8 bases are shared with TRBD1. CDR3 length: 16 residues. Germline V gene data show CDR1 as SGHTA and CDR2 as FQGNSA. The junction had 9 bases not matched to a gene; V was cut back by 5 bases and J by 1 base. In DNA, the CDR3 is TGTGCCAGCAGCCCATATTGGGGACAGGCGAACACTGAAGCTTTCTTT. Its protein is CASSPYWGQANTEAFF.

This clone was detected only once. The chain couples TRBV5-4 to TRBJ1-5; 9 bases fit TRBD1. The V gene end was trimmed by 0 bases and the J gene end by 6 bases; junction bases not matched to a gene: 7. Germline assignment: CDR1 SGHNT and CDR2 YYREEE (reference sequence). The CDR3 runs 16 residues. CDR3 residues: CASSLEIGQGLQPQHF. CDR3 coding DNA: TGTGCCAGCAGCTTGGAAATCGGACAGGGGCTTCAGCCCCAGCATTTT.

This chain links TRBV5-1 with TRBJ2-1, with TRBD1 as a possible D gene (6 bases). The CDR3 loop spans 15 amino acids. Deletions cut 3 bases from V and 7 bases from J, with 17 bases between. CDR1 is SGHRS, CDR2 YFSETQ, per germline. In nucleotides, the CDR3 is TGCGCCAGCAGCTCTATCAGACCAGGGGTAAATGAGCAGTTCTTC. Protein product: CASSSIRPGVNEQFF.

The chain carries TRBV6-2 or TRBV6-3 and TRBJ2-7, with 8 nucleotides matching TRBD1. The CDR3 extends over 17 amino acids. With 2 bases clipped from V and 1 base from J, the junction kept 10 bases outside the gene matches. Germline CDR1 and CDR2: MNHEY and SVGEGT. The CDR3 region has the DNA TGTGCCAGCAGTTACCCTACCGGACAGGGTGGTTCCTACGAGCAGTACTTC. Protein: CASSYPTGQGGSYEQYF.